The rows below give T cell receptor beta chains drawn from one sample of a study of OX40 agonist ivuxolimab in advanced cancers. Clones were read by immunoSEQ multiplex PCR, and TCRdb kept only the in-frame ones, dropping some. Here the sample spans under 80,000 clones, 85% being singletons. The sample consisted of CD4+ or CD8+ T cells sorted from blood, taken in a trial of the OX40 agonist ivuxolimab. The receptors stem from an adult with an advanced solid tumor such as melanoma, head and neck, liver or kidney cancer. Both conserved end residues are part of each CDR3. The order of the fields is J gene, D gene, clone size, V gene, CDR3 protein, CDR3 DNA. The D gene is left open where the match is weak. Clone size, where shown, is once, few, many, or a class for clones that have expanded.

>TRBJ2-5|.|few|TRBV18
CASSPEQTQYF
TGTGCCAGCTCACCCGAGCAAACCCAGTACTTC
>TRBJ2-2|TRBD1|.|TRBV6-5
CASSPGQGGTGELFF
TGTGCCAGCAGCCCGGGACAGGGAGGCACCGGGGAGCTGTTTTTT
>TRBJ1-4|TRBD1|.|TRBV20-1
CSAGRGRKLFF
TGCAGTGCTGGCAGGGGGAGAAAACTGTTTTTT
>TRBJ2-5|.|few|TRBV10-3
CAISDRTDRETQYF
TGTGCCATCAGTGATAGGACCGACCGTGAGACCCAGTACTTC
>TRBJ1-1|.|few|TRBV18
CASSLSTPMNTEAFF
TGTGCCAGCTCACTATCAACACCCATGAACACTGAAGCTTTCTTT
>TRBJ2-2|TRBD2|.|TRBV19
CASSKGLAGAGELFF
TGTGCCAGTAGTAAAGGACTAGCGGGAGCCGGGGAGCTGTTTTTT
>TRBJ1-4|.|.|TRBV7-9
CASSLGEANEKLFF
TGTGCCAGCAGCTTAGGTGAAGCTAATGAAAAACTGTTTTTT
>TRBJ1-5|.|.|TRBV7-8
CASSPGPRPQHF
TGTGCCAGCAGCCCGGGACCCAGGCCCCAGCATTTT
>TRBJ2-1|TRBD2|.|TRBV5-1
CASSITGGAYNEQFF
TGCGCCAGCAGTATTACGGGAGGGGCATACAATGAGCAGTTCTTC
>TRBJ2-5|.|.|TRBV7-2
CASSLREQTQYF
TGTGCCAGCAGCTTAAGGGAGCAGACCCAGTACTTC
>TRBJ2-5|.|.|TRBV4-2
CASSQATASREWETQYF
TGTGCCAGCAGCCAAGCAACGGCGTCGAGGGAGTGGGAGACCCAGTACTTC
>TRBJ1-1|.|.|TRBV2
CASISDRNTEAFF
TGTGCCAGCATTTCTGACAGGAACACTGAAGCTTTCTTT
>TRBJ1-4|.|.|TRBV29-1
CSVESGAGGSF
TGCAGCGTTGAGTCTGGGGCAGGAGGGTCTTTT
>TRBJ1-1|.|.|TRBV6-1
CASSAGPRGYDTEAFF
TGTGCCAGCAGTGCTGGCCCTCGGGGTTACGACACTGAAGCTTTCTTT
>TRBJ2-7|.|.|TRBV2
CASSPSGAPRPYEQYF
TGTGCCAGCAGTCCCTCTGGAGCACCTCGTCCTTACGAGCAGTACTTC
>TRBJ2-1|.|.|TRBV10-3
CAISESTRGNEQFF
TGTGCCATCAGTGAGTCTACAAGGGGCAATGAGCAGTTCTTC
>TRBJ2-5|TRBD2|.|TRBV9
CASSPSFSGGETQYF
TGTGCCAGCAGCCCCTCGTTTAGCGGGGGAGAGACCCAGTACTTC
>TRBJ2-3|TRBD2|few|TRBV4-1
CASSQREAGGVDTQYF
TGCGCCAGCAGCCAAAGGGAGGCGGGGGGAGTAGATACGCAGTATTTT
>TRBJ2-7|.|.|TRBV30
CAWSFGPSLDEQYF
TGTGCCTGGAGTTTCGGGCCGAGTCTCGACGAGCAGTACTTC
>TRBJ1-3|TRBD1|.|TRBV5-5
CASSPWTGSSGNTIYF
TGTGCCAGCAGCCCATGGACAGGGTCCTCTGGAAACACCATATATTTT
>TRBJ1-4|.|.|TRBV7-2
CASSQTGSWYEKLFF
TGTGCCAGCAGTCAAACGGGGAGTTGGTATGAAAAACTGTTTTTT
>TRBJ1-4|.|.|TRBV2
CASSENSPGGKLFF
TGTGCCAGCAGTGAAAACAGCCCGGGGGGAAAACTGTTTTTT
>TRBJ1-1|.|.|TRBV19
CASSTGSAGSTEAFF
TGTGCCAGTAGTACCGGGTCGGCAGGGAGCACTGAAGCTTTCTTT
>TRBJ2-1|.|.|TRBV27
CASSLSRQDNEQFF
TGTGCCAGCAGTTTATCCAGACAGGACAATGAGCAGTTCTTC
>TRBJ2-1|TRBD1|once|TRBV14
CASSQVAGNRGSQFF
TGTGCCAGCAGCCAAGTTGCAGGGAACAGGGGATCACAGTTCTTC
>TRBJ1-2|TRBD1|.|TRBV5-5
CASIRDRGSYGYTF
TGTGCCAGCATCAGGGACAGGGGATCCTATGGCTACACCTTC
>TRBJ2-5|TRBD1|.|TRBV5-4
CASGLGWTGLETQYF
TGTGCCAGCGGCTTGGGGTGGACAGGGTTGGAGACCCAGTACTTC
>TRBJ1-1|.|.|TRBV7-9
CASSKGGGSTEAFF
TGTGCCAGCTCCAAGGGGGGAGGGAGCACTGAAGCTTTCTTT
>TRBJ1-3|.|.|TRBV21-1
CASSKGRLIRGSGNTIYF
TGTGCCAGCAGCAAAGGAAGGTTAATCCGGGGCTCTGGAAACACCATATATTTT
>TRBJ2-2|TRBD2|once|TRBV10-3
CAISASGRAAGELFF
TGTGCCATCAGTGCTAGCGGGAGGGCCGCCGGGGAGCTGTTTTTT
>TRBJ1-5|.|.|TRBV6-6
CASSSPRDSNQPQHF
TGTGCCAGCAGTTCCCCCCGGGACAGCAATCAGCCCCAGCATTTT
>TRBJ1-2|.|few|TRBV28
CASSLDRGRSGGYTF
TGTGCCAGCAGTTTAGATCGGGGGCGGTCGGGCGGCTACACCTTC
>TRBJ2-7|TRBD2|.|TRBV30
CAWSTGTSGRYEQYF
TGTGCCTGGAGTACAGGGACTAGCGGGAGGTACGAGCAGTACTTC
>TRBJ1-1|.|.|TRBV2
CASSEDRQRKGFF
TGTGCCAGCAGTGAAGATAGACAGAGAAAGGGTTTCTTT
>TRBJ2-6|.|once|TRBV6-1
CASKGTSGANVLTF
TGTGCCAGCAAAGGTACCTCTGGGGCCAACGTCCTGACTTTC
>TRBJ2-2|.|.|TRBV2
CASRIQGNTGELFF
TGTGCCAGCAGAATACAGGGGAACACCGGGGAGCTGTTTTTT
>TRBJ2-3|.|.|TRBV12-5
CASGSSGSDTQYF
TGTGCTAGTGGATCCTCAGGGTCTGATACGCAGTATTTT
>TRBJ1-1|TRBD1|.|TRBV6-1
CASSEALQGARTEAFF
TGTGCCAGCAGTGAAGCGCTACAGGGGGCGCGCACTGAAGCTTTCTTT
>TRBJ1-1|TRBD1|.|TRBV6-5
CASSGTGATEAFF
TGTGCCAGCAGTGGGACAGGGGCCACTGAAGCTTTCTTT
>TRBJ2-1|.|.|TRBV20-1
CSAMGNEQFF
TGCAGTGCCATGGGAAATGAGCAGTTCTTC
>TRBJ2-7|.|.|TRBV10-3
CAIRETHHSGSSYEQYF
TGTGCCATCAGAGAGACTCACCACAGTGGGAGCTCCTACGAGCAGTACTTC
>TRBJ2-7|.|few|TRBV19
CASRGRGFDEQYF
TGTGCCAGTAGGGGCAGGGGATTCGACGAGCAGTACTTC
>TRBJ2-5|.|.|TRBV10-3
CAISESQGQETQYF
TGTGCCATCAGTGAATCGCAGGGGCAAGAGACCCAGTACTTC
>TRBJ1-2|.|once|TRBV29-1
CSVFETGEGYTF
TGCAGCGTTTTCGAGACAGGTGAAGGCTACACCTTC
>TRBJ1-1|.|.|TRBV25-1
CASSELGAVEAFF
TGTGCCAGCAGTGAATTAGGGGCAGTTGAAGCTTTCTTT
>TRBJ1-4|.|.|TRBV18
CASSPRGSGDEKLFF
TGTGCCAGCTCACCGAGGGGAAGTGGGGATGAAAAACTGTTTTTT
>TRBJ2-2|.|.|TRBV5-1
CASSFFGRDTGELFF
TGCGCCAGCAGCTTCTTCGGTAGGGACACCGGGGAGCTGTTTTTT
>TRBJ1-2|.|.|TRBV7-6
CASTMSELNYGYTF
TGTGCCAGCACCATGTCCGAGTTAAACTATGGCTACACCTTC
>TRBJ1-2|.|.|TRBV10-3
CAISETPNYGYTF
TGTGCCATCAGTGAGACACCTAACTATGGCTACACCTTC
>TRBJ1-4|.|once|TRBV28
CASSEQGHGEKLFF
TGTGCCAGCAGTGAACAGGGACACGGCGAAAAACTGTTTTTT
>TRBJ2-1|.|.|TRBV11-2
CASSLEQGSTYNEQFF
TGTGCCAGCAGCTTAGAGCAGGGGAGTACCTACAATGAGCAGTTCTTC
>TRBJ2-1|.|.|TRBV9
CASSVVQHNEQFF
TGTGCCAGCAGCGTAGTACAACACAATGAGCAGTTCTTC